In its sample, the clone carrying this TCR beta chain was seen once. Its antigen is unidentified. The data are from a study of cytomegalovirus exposure and HLA in healthy donors. Study results and caveats: Earlier analysis found most TCR beta V segments productive about 90% or about 30% of the time. For cytomegalovirus status, the classifier reportedly gave diagnoses with high specificity and sensitivity. In a later analysis, several top co-occurrence clusters appeared linked to parvovirus B19, influenza, CMV and Epstein-Barr virus.

There are 13 residues in the CDR3. Germline V gene lookup returns CDR1 SNHLY and CDR2 FYNNEI. With V trimmed by 6 bases and J by 5 bases, 5 bases remained unmatched. The PCR had 60 Vbeta and 13 Jbeta primers. The method was immunoSEQ multiplex PCR; TCRdb's version includes in-frame clones alone and lacks a portion of them. The data show under 130,000 clones, roughly 80% seen once. Sequencing used PBMCs. This receptor was obtained from a man aged 25-45 years in good health and CMV-seropositive. This chain joins TRBV2 and TRBJ2-5; 8 positions agree with TRBD1. CDR3 nucleotides: TGTGCCAGCAGAAACCGGGACAGGGAGACCCAGTACTTC. Translation gives CASRNRDRETQYF.